The next 13 T cell receptor beta chains were all read from a single sample in a study of lymphopenia after photon versus proton radiotherapy. Sequencing used immunoSEQ multiplex PCR; TCRdb keeps in-frame clones, though not all of them. This sample has 17,000 or so clones; roughly 84% occur once, and the top ten carry about 20%. The source material was peripheral blood, sampled from a patient treated with proton-based radiotherapy. Receptors originate from a man aged 65 to 85 with pancreatic cancer.

This chain connects TRBV19 to TRBJ1-1; D gene uncertain. In germline, CDR1 is LNHDA, CDR2 SQIVND (reference sequence). CDR3 length: 12 amino acids. Trimming removed 3 bases from V and 8 bases from J, with 10 bases in between. The CDR3 DNA is TGTGCCAGTAGTATTAGGAAAGAGGAAGCTTTCTTT. This gives the protein CASSIRKEEAFF.

V gene TRBV7-9 combines with J gene TRBJ1-5; D unclear. CDR1 is SEHNR, CDR2 FQNEAQ, per germline (reference sequence). Trimming removed 5 bases from V and 4 bases from J, with 15 bases in between. The CDR3 loop spans 15 amino acids. The CDR3 nucleotides read TGTGCCAGCAGCCCTCCGGACGGTTTTAATCAGCCCCAGCATTTT. It encodes CASSPPDGFNQPQHF.

The chain combines TRBV7-9 with TRBJ1-4; TRBD1 might be the D (5 bases). Germline V CDR1 and CDR2: SEHNR, FQNEAQ (reference sequence). CDR3 size: 12 residues. V was trimmed by 6 bases and J by 8 bases, leaving 10 bases between them. The CDR3: CASRGGEEKLFF. CDR3 sequence (DNA): TGTGCCAGCAGGGGAGGGGAGGAAAAACTGTTTTTT.

CDR3 protein: CASRALGNTEAFF. DNA of the CDR3: TGTGCCAGTAGAGCCCTTGGGAACACTGAAGCTTTCTTT. The chain employs TRBV19 and TRBJ1-1; D gene uncertain. CDR1 is LNHDA and CDR2 is SQIVND in the germline V gene (reference sequence). The CDR3 contains 13 residues. V lost 6 bases to trimming and J lost 1 base, with 9 bases between them.

The chain uses TRBV29-1 and TRBJ2-1, with D unresolved. The ends were cut back, 3 bases at V and 3 bases at J, with 12 bases in the middle. In germline, CDR1 is SQVTM, CDR2 ANQGSEA. This CDR3 is 14 amino acids long. CDR3 nucleotide sequence: TGCAGCGTTGAGGAAGACACCCGCTACAATGAGCAGTTCTTC. Translated, it gives CSVEEDTRYNEQFF.

The chain joins TRBV6-1 to TRBJ1-5; tentatively, D is TRBD1 (6 bases). CDR1 is MNHNS, CDR2 SASEGT, per germline. Trimming removed 2 bases at V and 1 base at J, with 18 bases between. The CDR3 totals 18 residues. The CDR3 DNA is TGTGCCAGCAGTGAAAAACTACAGGGTGGTAGCAGCAATCAGCCCCAGCATTTT. Translation gives CASSEKLQGGSSNQPQHF.

There are a few counts of this clone. This rearrangement joins TRBV7-6 to TRBJ1-6; D remains unclear. From germline, CDR1 is SGHVS and CDR2 FNYEAQ. V was clipped by 2 bases and J by 8 bases, with 16 bases between them. CDR3 length: 16 residues. The CDR3 is CASSLRSPGRDSPLHF. CDR3 coding DNA: TGTGCCAGCAGCTTACGATCGCCGGGTCGTGATTCACCCCTCCACTTT.

The chain employs TRBV11-3 and TRBJ1-4; the D gene is possibly TRBD1 (5 bases). CDR1 SGHNT and CDR2 YENEEA come from the germline V gene. This CDR3 has 13 residues. Trimming shortened V by 5 bases and J by 4 bases, and 8 bases separated the two germline ends. As DNA, the CDR3 is TGTGCCAGCAGCGACAGTTATAATGAAAAACTGTTTTTT. Protein product: CASSDSYNEKLFF. Based on the CDR3 plus reference TRBV11-3 and TRBJ1-4, the full variable domain is EAGVVQSPRYKIIEKKQPVAFWCNPISGHNTLYWYLQNLGQGPELLIRYENEEAVDDSQLPKDRFSAERLKGVDSTLKIQPAELGDSAVYLCASSDSYNEKLFFGSGTQLSVL.

V and J are TRBV20-1 and TRBJ2-1, with D possibly called TRBD1 or TRBD2 (5 bases each). V gave up 7 bases and J gave up 10 bases, with 14 bases separating them. This CDR3 has 11 amino acids. The germline V gene has CDR1 DFQATT and CDR2 SNEGSKA (reference sequence). The CDR3 loop is CSEGLAGEQFF. CDR3 DNA sequence: TGCAGTGAGGGTCTAGCAGGGGAGCAGTTCTTC.

V is TRBV18 and J is TRBJ1-3; maybe TRBD1 (5 bases). Per germline, CDR1 KGHSH and CDR2 LQKENI. The CDR3 is 16 amino acids. Between the trimmed V and J ends, which lost 0 bases and 8 bases, there was a span of 17 bases. CDR3 DNA: TGTGCCAGCTCACCACCTGGACAACCTACGTGGGACACCATATATTTT. Translation gives CASSPPGQPTWDTIYF.

The chain combines TRBV19 with TRBJ2-2; 9 nucleotides agree with TRBD1. Germline V CDR1 and CDR2: LNHDA, SQIVND (reference sequence). The CDR3 sequence is 17 residues long. V was pared by 7 bases and J by 1 base, with 10 bases of the junction left unmatched. This chain's CDR3 is CASTPGQGVLNTGELFF. CDR3 DNA sequence: TGTGCCAGTACCCCGGGACAGGGTGTATTGAACACCGGGGAGCTGTTTTTT.

The rearrangement links TRBV4-1 to TRBJ1-1, with D possibly matching TRBD1 (5 bases). The CDR3 has 15 amino acids. V lost 1 base to trimming and J lost 0 bases, with 9 bases between them. The V gene's germline CDR1 is MGHRA and CDR2 YSYEKL. For the CDR3, the DNA is TGCGCCAGCAGCCAAGGGGCAGGGCTGAACACTGAAGCTTTCTTT. Residues: CASSQGAGLNTEAFF.

This chain joins TRBV9 and TRBJ2-7; 8 nucleotides line up with TRBD1. Trimming cost V 3 bases and J 2 bases; bases outside gene matches: 7. The CDR3 is 15 amino acids. In germline, CDR1 is SGDLS, CDR2 YYNGEE. CDR3 nucleotides: TGTGCCAGCAGCGCACAGCAGGGGGCCCCCTACGAGCAGTACTTC. Translating gives CASSAQQGAPYEQYF.